These T cell receptor beta chains were read from a single sample in a study of blood T cell repertoires in COVID-19. Profiling relied on immunoSEQ multiplex PCR, and the TCRdb table lists in-frame clones only, not all of them. The sample contains more than 200,000 clones, 75% to 90% of which appear only once. Sequenced input: peripheral blood. These TCRs come from a man aged 25-40 years with active or convalescent COVID-19. The CDR3 runs from the conserved cysteine through the conserved F or W. Each record gives: clone size, J gene, V gene, CDR3 protein. Clone sizes are given selectively: once, few, many, or a class where the clone is expanded.

-	TRBJ2-7	TRBV7-2	CASSPSRTSYEQYF
-	TRBJ1-1	TRBV6-5	CASIRNTEAFF
-	TRBJ1-3	TRBV4-1	CASSQEYRDTIYF
once	TRBJ2-3	TRBV11-3	CASSLGQGTDTQYF
-	TRBJ2-2	TRBV2	CASRLGTGRTGELFF
once	TRBJ2-3	TRBV15	CATSRDLGGGAYGTDTQYF
-	TRBJ2-1	TRBV6-2/TRBV6-3	CASSYLFGPYNEQFF
-	TRBJ2-3	TRBV6-4	CATRGLGTDTQYF
-	TRBJ1-2	TRBV5-1	CASSDYSYGYTF
-	TRBJ1-2	TRBV6-1	CASSEARPGNRAYGYTF
-	TRBJ2-5	TRBV5-4	CASSLLVTGGHLETQYF
-	TRBJ2-3	TRBV30	CAWSKNTGTGGEDTQYF
once	TRBJ2-7	TRBV4-3	CASSQAGYHEQYF
-	TRBJ1-5	TRBV10-2	CASSGPAGGGNQPQHF
-	TRBJ1-2	TRBV5-5	CASSFAGDGYTF
-	TRBJ1-2	TRBV7-2	CASSLGTGPNYGYTF
-	TRBJ2-3	TRBV25-1	CAGRDRVTDTQYF
-	TRBJ2-2	TRBV6-2/TRBV6-3	CASSTEPRTGPTGELFF
-	TRBJ1-4	TRBV5-4	CASSFTGQGGEKLFF
-	TRBJ1-1	TRBV10-3	CAISEEAGGGGGTEAFF
-	TRBJ2-5	TRBV3-1/TRBV3-2	CASSLYGQGVGETQYF
-	TRBJ2-7	TRBV6-2/TRBV6-3	CASSSTGTGGYEQYF
-	TRBJ2-7	TRBV7-8	CASSQDRGRPYEQYF
-	TRBJ2-1	TRBV4-2	CASSQETSGGWTYNEQFF
-	TRBJ1-2	TRBV7-9	CASSPPEIPIYGYTF
once	TRBJ2-5	TRBV5-8	CASSQQGRETQYF
-	TRBJ2-3	TRBV14	CASSKQMSTSRSLDTQYF